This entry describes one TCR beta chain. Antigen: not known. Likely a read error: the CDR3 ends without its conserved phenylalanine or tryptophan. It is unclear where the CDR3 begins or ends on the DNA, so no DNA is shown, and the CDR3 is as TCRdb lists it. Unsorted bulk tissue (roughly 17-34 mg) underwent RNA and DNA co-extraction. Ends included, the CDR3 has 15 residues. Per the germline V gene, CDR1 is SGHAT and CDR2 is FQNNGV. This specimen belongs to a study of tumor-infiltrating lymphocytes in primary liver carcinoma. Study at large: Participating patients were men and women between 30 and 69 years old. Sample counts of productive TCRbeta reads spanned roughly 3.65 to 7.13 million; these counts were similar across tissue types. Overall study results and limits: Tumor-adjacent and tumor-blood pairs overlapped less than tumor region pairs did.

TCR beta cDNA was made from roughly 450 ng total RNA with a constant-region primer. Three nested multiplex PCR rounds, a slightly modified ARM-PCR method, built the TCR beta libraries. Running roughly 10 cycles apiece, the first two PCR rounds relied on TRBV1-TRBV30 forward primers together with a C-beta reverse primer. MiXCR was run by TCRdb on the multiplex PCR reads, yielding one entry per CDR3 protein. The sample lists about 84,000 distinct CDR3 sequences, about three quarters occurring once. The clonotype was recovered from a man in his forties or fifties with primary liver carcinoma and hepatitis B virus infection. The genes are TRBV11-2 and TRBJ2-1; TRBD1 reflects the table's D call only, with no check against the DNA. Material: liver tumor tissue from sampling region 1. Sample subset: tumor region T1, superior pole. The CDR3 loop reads CASSWGGSSYYEQLL.